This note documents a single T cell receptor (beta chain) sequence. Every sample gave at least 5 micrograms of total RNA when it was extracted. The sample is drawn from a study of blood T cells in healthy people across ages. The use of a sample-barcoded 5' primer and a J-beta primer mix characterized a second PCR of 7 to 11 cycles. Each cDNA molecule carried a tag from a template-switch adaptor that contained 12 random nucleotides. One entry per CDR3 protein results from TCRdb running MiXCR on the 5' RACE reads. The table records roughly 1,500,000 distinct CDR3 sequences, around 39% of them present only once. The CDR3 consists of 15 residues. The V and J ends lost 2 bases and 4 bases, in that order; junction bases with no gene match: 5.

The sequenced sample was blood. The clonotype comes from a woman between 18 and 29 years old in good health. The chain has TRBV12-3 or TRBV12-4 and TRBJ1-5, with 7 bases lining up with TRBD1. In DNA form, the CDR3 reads TGTGCCAGCAGTTTACGCGACAGGGATAATCAGCCCCAGCATTTT. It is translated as CASSLRDRDNQPQHF.